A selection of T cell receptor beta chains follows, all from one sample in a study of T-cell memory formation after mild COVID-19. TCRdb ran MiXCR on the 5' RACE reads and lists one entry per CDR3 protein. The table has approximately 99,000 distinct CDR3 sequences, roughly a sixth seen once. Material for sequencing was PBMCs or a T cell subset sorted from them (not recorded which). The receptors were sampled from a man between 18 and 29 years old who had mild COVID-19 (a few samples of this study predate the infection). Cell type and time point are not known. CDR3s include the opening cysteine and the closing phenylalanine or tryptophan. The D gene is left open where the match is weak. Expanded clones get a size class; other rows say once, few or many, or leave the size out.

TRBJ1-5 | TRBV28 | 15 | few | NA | TGTGCCAGCCAGACAGGAGACTATAGCAATCAGCCCCAGCATTTT | CASQTGDYSNQPQHF
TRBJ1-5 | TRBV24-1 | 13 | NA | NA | TGTGCCACCAGTGATTACGGGGTTCAGCCCCAGCATTTT | CATSDYGVQPQHF
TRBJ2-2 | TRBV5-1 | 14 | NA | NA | TGCGCCAGCAGCTCCGACAGGTCCACCGGGGAGCTGTTTTTT | CASSSDRSTGELFF
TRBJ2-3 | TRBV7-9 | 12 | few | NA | TGTGCCAGCAGCTCGACTCTAGATACGCAGTATTTT | CASSSTLDTQYF
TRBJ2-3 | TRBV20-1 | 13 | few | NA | TGCAGTGCTAGAGCCGACAAAAGCGATACGCAGTATTTT | CSARADKSDTQYF
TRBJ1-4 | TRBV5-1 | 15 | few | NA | TGCGCCAGCAGCTTGTCTGGGGGGACGAGGGAAAAACTGTTTTTT | CASSLSGGTREKLFF
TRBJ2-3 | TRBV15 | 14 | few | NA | TGTGCCACCAGCCGAAGGTCCTTCACAGATACGCAGTATTTT | CATSRRSFTDTQYF
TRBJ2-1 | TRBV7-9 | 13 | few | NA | TGTGCCAGCAGCTGGGGCACCGGGGTTGAGCAGTTCTTC | CASSWGTGVEQFF
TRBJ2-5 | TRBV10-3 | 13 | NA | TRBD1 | TGTGCCATCAGCCAGGGGGCTCAAGAGACCCAGTACTTC | CAISQGAQETQYF
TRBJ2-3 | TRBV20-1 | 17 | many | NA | TGCAGTGCTAAGCCCCGTGGGGGGACGTCTGGCACAGATACGCAGTATTTT | CSAKPRGGTSGTDTQYF
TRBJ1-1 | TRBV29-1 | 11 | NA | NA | TGCAGCGCGGCGACTGGGAGGGTAGCTTTCTTT | CSAATGRVAFF
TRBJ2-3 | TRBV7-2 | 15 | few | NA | TGTGCCAGCAGCTTGAGAGCGCCTAGCACAGATACGCAGTATTTT | CASSLRAPSTDTQYF
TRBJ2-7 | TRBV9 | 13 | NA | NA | TGTGCCAGCAGCGGCGCCGCAGGGGTCGAGCAGTACTTC | CASSGAAGVEQYF
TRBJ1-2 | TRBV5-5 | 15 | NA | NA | TGTGCCAGCAGCTTGCAACAGCAGACTAACTATGGCTACACCTTC | CASSLQQQTNYGYTF
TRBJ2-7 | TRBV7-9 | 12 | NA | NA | TGTGCCAGCAGCTTATTTGCCTACGAGCAGTACTTC | CASSLFAYEQYF
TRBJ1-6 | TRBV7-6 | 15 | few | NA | TGTGCCAGCAGCTCAACCGGGGCCCGTAATTCACCCCTCCACTTT | CASSSTGARNSPLHF
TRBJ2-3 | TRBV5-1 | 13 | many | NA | TGCGCCAGCAGCTTACGGTACACAGATACGCAGTATTTT | CASSLRYTDTQYF
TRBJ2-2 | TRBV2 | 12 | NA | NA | TGTGCCAGCATTCTGGATGGCGGGGAGCTGTTTTTT | CASILDGGELFF
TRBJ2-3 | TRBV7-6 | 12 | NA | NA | TGTGCCAGCAGTCCTGCCGGGTATACGCAGTATTTT | CASSPAGYTQYF
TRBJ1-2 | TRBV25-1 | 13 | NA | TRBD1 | TGTGCCAGCAGCCTCACAGGGGGCCGGGGCTACACCTTC | CASSLTGGRGYTF
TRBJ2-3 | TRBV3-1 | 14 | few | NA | TGTGCCAGCAGCCAAGGACGCCGCACAGATACGCAGTATTTT | CASSQGRRTDTQYF
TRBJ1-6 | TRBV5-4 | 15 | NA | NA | TGTGCCAGCAGCTTGCCGGGACCGACTAATTCACCCCTCCACTTT | CASSLPGPTNSPLHF
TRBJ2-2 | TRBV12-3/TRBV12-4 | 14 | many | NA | TGTGCCAGCAGCCGGGACCGAAACACCGGGGAGCTGTTTTTT | CASSRDRNTGELFF
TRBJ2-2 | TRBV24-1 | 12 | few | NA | TGTGCCACCAGTGATCCGATCGGGGAGCTGTTTTTT | CATSDPIGELFF
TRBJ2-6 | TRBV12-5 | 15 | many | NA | TGTGCTAGTGGTTTGGGACACTCTGGGGCCAACGTCCTGACTTTC | CASGLGHSGANVLTF
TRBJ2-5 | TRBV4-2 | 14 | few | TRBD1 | TGTGCCAGCAGCCAACGACAGGGATTTGAGACCCAGTACTTC | CASSQRQGFETQYF
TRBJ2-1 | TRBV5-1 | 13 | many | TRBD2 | TGCGCCAGCAGCCGGGGGGAAATCAATGAGCAGTTCTTC | CASSRGEINEQFF
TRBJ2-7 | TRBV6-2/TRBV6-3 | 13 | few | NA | TGTGCCAGCACCCCACAGGAGTCCTACGAGCAGTACTTC | CASTPQESYEQYF
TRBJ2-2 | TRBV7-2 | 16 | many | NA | TGTGCCAGCAGCTTAGAGAGGGTAGAAAACGGCGGGGAGCTGTTTTTT | CASSLERVENGGELFF
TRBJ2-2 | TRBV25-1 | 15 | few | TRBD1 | TGTGGCGAGCTTCGACAGGGGGAGGGAGCCGGGGAGCTGTTTTTT | CGELRQGEGAGELFF
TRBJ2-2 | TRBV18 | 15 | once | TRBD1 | TGTGCCAGCTCACCACGACAGGGGACCGGCGGGGAGCTGTTTTTT | CASSPRQGTGGELFF
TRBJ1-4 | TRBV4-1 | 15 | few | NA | TGCGCCAGCAGCCGAGGAACAGCGATGAGTGAAAAACTGTTTTTT | CASSRGTAMSEKLFF
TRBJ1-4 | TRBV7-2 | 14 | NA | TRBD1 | TGTGCCAGCAGCGTGGGACAGGGGGATGAAAAACTGTTTTTT | CASSVGQGDEKLFF
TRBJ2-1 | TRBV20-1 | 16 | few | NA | TGCAGTGCTAGAACTCCCCGGGGCGAGGGAGTCAATGAGCAGTTCTTC | CSARTPRGEGVNEQFF
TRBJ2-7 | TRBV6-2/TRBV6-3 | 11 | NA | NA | TGTGCCAGCAGTTACAACTACGAGCAGTACTTC | CASSYNYEQYF
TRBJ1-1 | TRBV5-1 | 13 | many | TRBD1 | TGCGCCAGCAGCTTGCAGGGGGGCACTGAAGCTTTCTTT | CASSLQGGTEAFF
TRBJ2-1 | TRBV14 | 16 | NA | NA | TGTGCCAGCAGCCCCCCGGGTAGTGTTTCCTACAATGAGCAGTTCTTC | CASSPPGSVSYNEQFF
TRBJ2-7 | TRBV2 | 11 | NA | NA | TGTGCCAGCGGAGAGGCTGGGGAGCAGTACTTC | CASGEAGEQYF
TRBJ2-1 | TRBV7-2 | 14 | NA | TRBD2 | TGTGCCAGCAGTGGGGGGGGAGCCTACAATGAGCAGTTCTTC | CASSGGGAYNEQFF
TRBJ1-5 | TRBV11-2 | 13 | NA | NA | TGTGCCAGCAGCTCTCAAAACAATCAGCCCCAGCATTTT | CASSSQNNQPQHF
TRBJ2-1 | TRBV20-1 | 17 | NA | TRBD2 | TGCAGTGCTAGTGAAGGGACTAGCGGGGGAACCTACAATGAGCAGTTCTTC | CSASEGTSGGTYNEQFF
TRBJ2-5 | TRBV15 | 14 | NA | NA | TGTGCCACCAGCAGAGATATAGGGCAAGAGACCCAGTACTTC | CATSRDIGQETQYF
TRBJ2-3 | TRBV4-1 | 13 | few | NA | TGCGCCAGCAGCAAGCCCAAAGGGGATACGCAGTATTTT | CASSKPKGDTQYF
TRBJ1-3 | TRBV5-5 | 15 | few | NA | TGTGCCAGCAGCTTGGCGGGGAATACTGGAAACACCATATATTTT | CASSLAGNTGNTIYF
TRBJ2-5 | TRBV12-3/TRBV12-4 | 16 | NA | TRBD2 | TGTGCCAGCAGTTTAGCGCCCGGGGGGGGTCGAGAGACCCAGTACTTC | CASSLAPGGGRETQYF